The present TCR beta chain was sequenced within a study of Graves' ophthalmopathy and Graves' hyperthyroidism. The TCR beta CDR3 regions underwent amplification from RNA transcripts. Second-round multiplex PCR followed a first-round RT-PCR using HTBI primers. MiXCR was run by TCRdb on the multiplex PCR reads, yielding one entry per CDR3 protein. Counted here are about 700,000 distinct CDR3 sequences, roughly two fifths occurring once; the ten biggest clones make up around 3%. This clonotype has a count of ten or more. V was cut by 2 bases and J by 6 bases, with 15 bases left in between. CDR1 and CDR2 from the germline V gene are SGHRS and YFSETQ. The CDR3 consists of 14 residues.

The J gene is TRBJ2-7, the V gene TRBV5-1, with D perhaps TRBD2 (6 bases). Sequences were obtained from peripheral blood. The sequence derives from an adult man with Graves' ophthalmopathy. The CDR3 sequence: CASSFGWGEGEQYF. DNA of the CDR3: TGCGCCAGCAGCTTCGGTTGGGGGGAAGGCGAGCAGTACTTC. The full variable domain, in which reference TRBV5-1 and TRBJ2-7 provide the parts outside the CDR3, is KAGVTQTPRYLIKTRGQQVTLSCSPISGHRSVSWYQQTPGQGLQFLFEYFSETQRNKGNFPGRFSGRQFSNSRSEMNVSTLELGDSALYLCASSFGWGEGEQYFGPGTRLTVT.